The 28 T cell receptor beta chains below were found in one sample sequenced in a study of T cells in Graves' hyperthyroidism and ophthalmopathy. From RNA transcripts, TCR beta CDR3 regions were amplified. HTBI primers drove first-round RT-PCR of the TCR CDR3. TCRdb re-derived calls from the multiplex PCR reads in MiXCR, one entry per CDR3 protein. Seen here are hundreds of thousands of distinct CDR3 sequences, approximately 18% observed once, and the top ten hold 16%. Sequenced sample: blood. The source is a woman aged 50 to 60 with Graves' hyperthyroidism that later progressed to Graves' ophthalmopathy.

Remarks on this clonotype: One base away lies a much larger clone, so this may be a sequencing read error. V gene TRBV13 combines with J gene TRBJ1-4, with D uncertain. Germline V gives CDR1 PRHDT, CDR2 FYEKMQ (reference sequence). This CDR3 spans 13 amino acids. CDR3 in DNA: TGTGCCAGCAGCTTGGCTGGTAATGGAAAACTGTTTTTT. Translating gives CASSLAGNGKLFF.

This clonotype was picked up many times. This sequence joins TRBV20-1 and TRBJ2-3; weak D call: TRBD2 (6 bases). Germline V CDR1 and CDR2: DFQATT, SNEGSKA (reference sequence). V was cut by 7 bases and J by 2 bases, with 22 bases left in between. This CDR3 spans 16 amino acids. The CDR3 coding sequence is TGCAGTGTTCTGGGAAGGGGAGCGGGTTCCACAGATACGCAGTATTTT. This translates into CSVLGRGAGSTDTQYF.

This clonotype was seen repeatedly, ten times or more. The CDR3 reads CSARADRDVSYEQYF. For the CDR3, the DNA is TGCAGTGCTAGAGCCGACCGGGACGTCTCCTACGAGCAGTACTTC. V is TRBV20-1 and J is TRBJ2-7, with D possibly being TRBD1 or TRBD2 (5 bases each). Germline CDR1 is DFQATT and CDR2 is SNEGSKA (reference sequence). CDR3 length: 15 amino acids. V lost 1 base and J lost 0, with 13 bases in between.

This clonotype was observed a few times. The rearrangement joins TRBV7-9 to TRBJ1-4; TRBD1 matches at 8 bases. The germline V gene has CDR1 SEHNR and CDR2 FQNEAQ (reference sequence). The CDR3 has 15 residues. V lost 5 bases, J lost 5 bases, and 7 bases stayed unmatched. CDR3 in amino acids: CASSLNTGGNEKLFF. CDR3 coding DNA: TGTGCCAGCAGCCTGAATACAGGGGGGAATGAAAAACTGTTTTTT.

This clonotype was recorded many times. This chain uses TRBV7-2 with TRBJ2-7; possible D gene TRBD2, 6 bases. Germline V gives CDR1 SGHTA, CDR2 FQGNSA. The V gene lost 1 base and the J gene lost 7 bases, with 14 bases spanning the gap. The CDR3 contains 14 residues. The CDR3 DNA is TGTGCCAGCAGCTTAGACCTGCGGGGATGGGAGCAGTACTTC. It specifies CASSLDLRGWEQYF.

This clonotype was recorded many times. The CDR3 loop reads CSASTGTGGIDEQYF. The CDR3 DNA sequence: TGCAGTGCTTCAACCGGGACAGGGGGCATCGACGAGCAGTACTTC. V and J are TRBV20-1 and TRBJ2-7, with 12 bases identical to TRBD1. V gave up 5 bases and J gave up 5 bases; unmatched junction bases: 10. There are 15 residues in the CDR3. CDR1 DFQATT and CDR2 SNEGSKA come from the germline V gene (reference sequence).

This clonotype was counted ten times or more. This chain links TRBV7-9 with TRBJ1-6; D may be TRBD1 (6 bases). CDR1 and CDR2 from the germline V gene are SEHNR and FQNEAQ (reference sequence). Deletions cut 8 bases from V and 11 bases from J, with 19 bases between. The CDR3 has 14 residues. The CDR3 nucleotides are TGTGCCAGCCGGACGAATGGGGGGGGCCCACCCCTCCACTTT. Translated, it gives CASRTNGGGPPLHF.

This clonotype was counted many times. The chain employs TRBV7-8 and TRBJ2-3; D unclear. Trimming removed 1 base from V and 4 bases from J, with 12 bases in between. Germline loops: CDR1 SGHVS, CDR2 FQNEAQ. The CDR3 loop spans 15 amino acids. This CDR3 reads CASSLDMGFADTQYF. In DNA form, the CDR3 reads TGTGCCAGCAGCTTAGATATGGGTTTCGCAGATACGCAGTATTTT.

The CDR3 here is CASAIGGGASNEQFF. The CDR3 nucleotides are TGTGCCAGCGCTATAGGGGGGGGGGCTTCCAATGAGCAGTTCTTC. This chain connects TRBV9 to TRBJ2-1; TRBD2 is a possible D gene (7 bases). Germline V gene sequence: CDR1 SGDLS, CDR2 YYNGEE. The CDR3 runs to 15 residues. V was clipped by 7 bases and J by 6 bases, with 20 bases between them. The full variable domain, in which reference TRBV9 and TRBJ2-1 provide the parts outside the CDR3, is DSGVTQTPKHLITATGQRVTLRCSPRSGDLSVYWYQQSLDQGLQFLIQYYNGEERAKGNILERFSAQQFPDLHSELNLSSLELGDSALYFCASAIGGGASNEQFFGPGTRLTVL.

In this sample, this clonotype turned up a few times. V and J are TRBV30 and TRBJ1-4; perhaps TRBD1 as D (5 bases). This CDR3 has 13 amino acids. From germline, CDR1 is GTSNPN and CDR2 SVGIG (reference sequence). V dropped 2 bases and J dropped 8 bases, with 12 bases sitting between them. The CDR3 reads CAWSYGAREKLFF. Written as DNA, the CDR3 is TGTGCCTGGAGTTACGGGGCCAGAGAAAAACTGTTTTTT.

Here the CDR3 reads CSASASGTDTQYF. The CDR3 coding sequence is TGCAGTGCTAGTGCTAGCGGCACAGATACGCAGTATTTT. The chain links TRBV20-1 to TRBJ2-3, with D possibly matching TRBD2 (6 bases). The CDR3 is 13 residues long. Looked up from germline, CDR1 is DFQATT and CDR2 is SNEGSKA (reference sequence). V was clipped by 3 bases and J by 1 base, with 8 bases between them.

In its sample, this clonotype was seen a few times. The rearrangement uses TRBV3-1 and TRBJ2-5; D is undetermined. CDR1 is LGHDT, CDR2 YNNKEL, per germline (reference sequence). CDR3 length: 14 amino acids. Trimming cost V 0 bases and J 2 bases, with 7 bases left between them. CDR3 bases: TGTGCCAGCAGCCAAGAAATAAGACAAGAGACCCAGTACTTC. It is translated as CASSQEIRQETQYF.

V and J are TRBV7-2 and TRBJ2-3; D unresolved. The CDR3 is 14 amino acids. Looked up from germline, CDR1 is SGHTA and CDR2 is FQGNSA. The V end was cut by 6 bases, the J end by 12 bases, with 22 bases between. CDR3 in amino acids: CASRASPATKEQYF. CDR3 bases: TGTGCCAGCAGAGCTTCACCTGCTACGAAAGAACAGTATTTT.

The chain's CDR3 is CASSYTYRGDQPQHF. For the CDR3, the DNA is TGTGCCAGCAGTTACACCTACAGGGGAGATCAGCCCCAGCATTTT. The gene calls are TRBV6-5 and TRBJ1-5; 7 nucleotides agree with TRBD1. V was clipped by 2 bases and J by 5 bases; unmatched bases: 6. In germline, CDR1 is MNHEY, CDR2 SVGAGI. The CDR3 length is 15 residues.

Only a few counts were recorded for this clonotype. This chain uses TRBV30 with TRBJ1-6; D remains unclear. CDR1 is GTSNPN and CDR2 is SVGIG in the germline V gene (reference sequence). The ends were cut back, 4 bases at V and 6 bases at J, with 4 bases in the middle. The CDR3 covers 11 residues. The CDR3 sequence is CAWMLNSPLHF. CDR3 sequence (DNA): TGTGCCTGGATGCTTAATTCACCCCTCCACTTT.

Ten or more counts support this clonotype. The chain employs TRBV20-1 and TRBJ2-5; TRBD2 matches 14 bases. In germline, CDR1 is DFQATT, CDR2 SNEGSKA (reference sequence). The V segment lost 3 bases and the J segment 4 bases; nucleotides outside the gene matches: 7. This CDR3 has 16 residues. This CDR3 is CSARPVTSGGAETQYF. The CDR3, as DNA: TGCAGTGCTAGGCCCGTGACTAGCGGGGGGGCAGAGACCCAGTACTTC.

This clonotype was picked up many times. The genes are TRBV12-3 or TRBV12-4 and TRBJ1-4; D is undetermined. The CDR3 covers 15 residues. The V end was cut by 5 bases, the J end by 5 bases, with 15 bases between. CDR3 coding DNA: TGTGCCAGCAGTGGACCCGGTGAACAAAATGAAAAACTGTTTTTT. Amino acid sequence: CASSGPGEQNEKLFF.

Ten or more counts support this clonotype. The chain links TRBV7-3 to TRBJ2-3, with D perhaps TRBD2 (7 bases). Per germline, CDR1 SGHTA and CDR2 FQGTGA. The CDR3 consists of 16 residues. V was pared by 2 bases and J by 0 bases, with 12 bases between. This CDR3 reads CASSLVGGASTDTQYF. CDR3 bases: TGTGCCAGCAGCTTAGTGGGGGGGGCCAGCACAGATACGCAGTATTTT.

The chain couples TRBV6-1 to TRBJ1-6; D is perhaps TRBD1 (6 bases). Between the trimmed V and J ends, which lost 2 bases and 0 bases, there was a span of 11 bases. The CDR3 is made up of 17 amino acids. Germline lookup yields CDR1 MNHNS and CDR2 SASEGT. CDR3 sequence reads: CASSEFQGSSYNSPLHF. CDR3 DNA sequence: TGTGCCAGCAGTGAATTCCAGGGGAGCTCCTATAATTCACCCCTCCACTTT.

The rearrangement joins TRBV6-1 to TRBJ2-1; TRBD2 matches at 14 bases. The CDR3 runs to 16 residues. Per the germline V gene, CDR1 is MNHNS and CDR2 is SASEGT. V gave up 3 bases and J gave up 9 bases; unmatched junction bases: 7. CDR3 in DNA: TGTGCCAGCAGTGAGACTAGCGGGGGGGCTCTAGGTGAGCAGTTCTTC. It encodes CASSETSGGALGEQFF.

The chain combines TRBV10-3 with TRBJ2-2, with 8 bases matching TRBD1. The germline V gene has CDR1 ENHRY and CDR2 SYGVKD. This CDR3 has 15 amino acids. J lost 4 bases, V lost 6 bases, and 7 bases had no gene match. CDR3 bases: TGTGCCATCAGGGACAGGGAGACCAGCACCGGGGAGCTGTTTTTT. Translation: CAIRDRETSTGELFF.

The chain links TRBV5-4 to TRBJ1-4; 7 bases match TRBD1. The CDR3 is made up of 16 amino acids. After removal of 4 bases from V and 0 bases from J, the junction contained 6 bases not matched to a gene. In germline, CDR1 is SGHNT, CDR2 YYREEE (reference sequence). CDR3 protein: CASSPGQEATNEKLFF. CDR3 nucleotides: TGTGCCAGCAGCCCTGGACAGGAGGCAACTAATGAAAAACTGTTTTTT.

Ten or more counts support this clonotype. V and J are TRBV5-1 and TRBJ2-3, with no clear D. The germline V gene has CDR1 SGHRS and CDR2 YFSETQ. Trimming took off 6 bases at V and 2 bases at J, with 13 bases between the two ends. This CDR3 comprises 14 residues. The CDR3 region has the DNA TGCGCCAGCAATGGGCAACGAGACACAGATACGCAGTATTTT. Protein: CASNGQRDTDTQYF. Combining the CDR3 with reference TRBV5-1 and TRBJ2-3 gives the whole variable domain KAGVTQTPRYLIKTRGQQVTLSCSPISGHRSVSWYQQTPGQGLQFLFEYFSETQRNKGNFPGRFSGRQFSNSRSEMNVSTLELGDSALYLCASNGQRDTDTQYFGPGTRLTVL.

The chain carries TRBV12-5 and TRBJ1-1, with 8 bases matching TRBD1. Losses at the gene ends were 1 base for V and 6 bases for J; bases not matched to a gene: 4. Germline V gene data show CDR1 as LGHNT and CDR2 as FRNRAP. The CDR3 consists of 14 residues. Written as DNA, the CDR3 is TGTGCTAGTGGTTTGGATCCACAGGGGGCTGAAGCTTTCTTT. It translates to CASGLDPQGAEAFF.

As regards this clonotype: Given the absence of the conserved phenylalanine or tryptophan at the CDR3 end, a read error is likely. The chain uses TRBV12-3 or TRBV12-4 and TRBJ2-1; D possibly corresponds to TRBD2 (6 bases). The CDR3 runs to 16 residues. The ends were cut back, 3 bases at V and 4 bases at J, with 16 bases in the middle. CDR3 DNA: TGTGCCAGCAGTTTCTGGGGCAGGGAGGTGTACAATGAGCAGTTCTCC. It translates to CASSFWGREVYNEQFS.

This clonotype has just a few counts. This chain connects TRBV10-2 to TRBJ1-6; the D gene is possibly TRBD1 (5 bases). This CDR3 contains 14 residues. Germline V lookup: CDR1 WSHSY, CDR2 SAAADI. V lost 6 bases to trimming and J lost 7 bases, with 13 bases between them. In DNA form, the CDR3 reads TGCGCCAGCAGGTCCGACAGTAACAATTCACCCCTCCACTTT. It codes for CASRSDSNNSPLHF.

This clonotype occurred a few times. The V gene is TRBV7-2, the J gene TRBJ2-5; 12 bases are shared with TRBD2. Germline-derived CDR1 and CDR2 are SGHTA and FQGNSA. This CDR3 spans 16 amino acids. Trimming took 7 bases from V and 5 from J; bases not matched to a gene: 11. CDR3: CASTRRLAGGGETQYF. The CDR3 nucleotides read TGTGCCAGCACCCGTCGGCTAGCGGGGGGGGGCGAGACCCAGTACTTC.

This clonotype showed up many times. The CDR3 nucleotides are TGTGCCTGGAGTGTACTTCACAGCGGGGCGTACCAAGAGACCCAGTACTTC. Translated, it gives CAWSVLHSGAYQETQYF. The chain uses TRBV30 and TRBJ2-5, with 7 bases aligning to TRBD2. The V and J ends lost 0 bases and 0 bases, in that order; junction bases with no gene match: 10. CDR3 size: 17 residues. In germline, CDR1 is GTSNPN, CDR2 SVGIG (reference sequence).